Listed below are T cell receptor beta chains from one sample, sequenced in a study of glioma-infiltrating T cells. TCRdb fed the multiplex PCR reads into MiXCR, producing one record per CDR3 protein. The table lists 150,000 to 200,000 distinct CDR3 sequences, approximately 40% of them singletons, with 5.2% in the top ten. Specimen: glioma tissue, nonneoplastic brain tissue, or PBMCs (not recorded which). The origin of the receptors is a human donor with low-grade glioma or glioblastoma, undergoing nonglioma brain surgery, or in good health (not recorded which). CDR3s include the opening cysteine and the closing phenylalanine or tryptophan. The D gene is left open where the match is weak. A row's size may be missing; if present it is once, few, many or a size class.

size: .
D: .
V: TRBV20-1
J: TRBJ2-1
DNA: TGCAGTGCCCCTCCCAGGGTTAGCTCCTACAATGAGCAGTTCTTC
CDR3: CSAPPRVSSYNEQFF

size: many
D: TRBD2
V: TRBV7-2
J: TRBJ2-3
DNA: TGTGCCAGCAGCCCCCATAGGACTAGCGGGAGAAAGTCCACAGATACGCAGTATTTT
CDR3: CASSPHRTSGRKSTDTQYF

size: .
D: .
V: TRBV18
J: TRBJ1-1
DNA: TGTGCCAGCTCACCTAACCCGGACCTCGAAGCTTTCTTT
CDR3: CASSPNPDLEAFF

size: .
D: TRBD1
V: TRBV5-1
J: TRBJ1-1
DNA: TGCGCCAGCAGGCGCCGACAGGGGGCGGACACTGAGGCTTTCTTT
CDR3: CASRRRQGADTEAFF

size: .
D: TRBD2
V: TRBV6-6
J: TRBJ2-3
DNA: TGTGCCAGCAGTAGAATCGGAGCGGGACCTACCTATACGCAGTATTTT
CDR3: CASSRIGAGPTYTQYF

size: many
D: TRBD1
V: TRBV6-1
J: TRBJ2-1
DNA: TGTGCCAGCAGTTCGACAGGGAGCTCCTACAATGAGCAGTTCTTC
CDR3: CASSSTGSSYNEQFF

size: many
D: .
V: TRBV2
J: TRBJ2-1
DNA: TGTGCCAGCAGTGTAAGCTCCGCCTACAATGAGCAGTTCTTC
CDR3: CASSVSSAYNEQFF

size: .
D: TRBD2
V: TRBV12-3/TRBV12-4
J: TRBJ2-7
DNA: TGTGCCAGCAGTTTTGGACTAGGCTACAAGCAGTACTTC
CDR3: CASSFGLGYKQYF

size: many
D: .
V: TRBV12-3/TRBV12-4
J: TRBJ2-5
DNA: TGTGCCAGCAGTCTCAGGCGGGGAGAGACCCAGTACTTC
CDR3: CASSLRRGETQYF

size: once
D: .
V: TRBV27
J: TRBJ2-1
DNA: TGTGCCAGCAGTTTAGGACCACGCGCTGAGAAGTTCTTC
CDR3: CASSLGPRAEKFF

size: few
D: .
V: TRBV12-3/TRBV12-4
J: TRBJ2-5
DNA: TGTGCCAGCACTTCCCAAGGGCAGTTACAAGAGACCCAGTACTTC
CDR3: CASTSQGQLQETQYF

size: many
D: .
V: TRBV19
J: TRBJ2-3
DNA: TGTGCCAGTAGTGACTCAGGAGATACGCAGTATTTT
CDR3: CASSDSGDTQYF

size: many
D: TRBD1
V: TRBV20-1
J: TRBJ1-3
DNA: TGCAGTGCAGAGACAGGGGGCGCTTCCGGCACCATATATTTT
CDR3: CSAETGGASGTIYF

size: many
D: .
V: TRBV19
J: TRBJ2-7
DNA: TGTGCCAGTAGTCTCGACGGAAACTACGAGCAGTACTTC
CDR3: CASSLDGNYEQYF

size: few
D: TRBD2
V: TRBV3-1
J: TRBJ2-5
DNA: TGTGCCAGCAGCCAAGATAAGATTGCGGGAGGGCCGTGGAAGACCCAGTACTTC
CDR3: CASSQDKIAGGPWKTQYF

size: .
D: TRBD2
V: TRBV10-3
J: TRBJ2-1
DNA: TGTGCCATCAGTGCTTCGGGACTAGCAGACTACAATGAGCAGTTCTTC
CDR3: CAISASGLADYNEQFF

size: many
D: TRBD2
V: TRBV28
J: TRBJ2-1
DNA: TGTGCCAGCAGTAAGACTAGCGCCCGACTATGGAATGAGCAGTTCTTC
CDR3: CASSKTSARLWNEQFF

size: .
D: .
V: TRBV4-3
J: TRBJ1-3
DNA: TGCGCCAGCAGACAAGATCTGAGGGGAGGAAGAAACACCATATATTTT
CDR3: CASRQDLRGGRNTIYF

size: .
D: .
V: TRBV19
J: TRBJ1-5
DNA: TGTGCCAGTAGTATAGATCGTTGGGACCACAATCAGCCCCAGCATTTT
CDR3: CASSIDRWDHNQPQHF

size: few
D: .
V: TRBV10-3
J: TRBJ2-1
DNA: TGTGCCATCAGTGAAGGGACCCTAAATGAGCAGTTCTTC
CDR3: CAISEGTLNEQFF

size: .
D: TRBD1
V: TRBV5-1
J: TRBJ2-3
DNA: TGCGCCAGAAGCCTCGGACAGGGCACAGATACGCAGTATTTT
CDR3: CARSLGQGTDTQYF

size: .
D: TRBD2
V: TRBV2
J: TRBJ2-1
DNA: TGTGCCAGCAGGAACAGGACTAGTCTTAGCTCCTACAATGAGCAGTTCTTC
CDR3: CASRNRTSLSSYNEQFF

size: .
D: .
V: TRBV25-1
J: TRBJ2-7
DNA: TGTGCCAGCAGTTCCCGAGCTAGGGCCGTCGAGCAGTACTTC
CDR3: CASSSRARAVEQYF

size: .
D: .
V: TRBV27
J: TRBJ2-1
DNA: TGTGTTAGCAGTTTAGCCAGCGGGCACCTACCATATTACAATGAGCAGTTCTTC
CDR3: CVSSLASGHLPYYNEQFF

size: many
D: TRBD2
V: TRBV20-1
J: TRBJ2-5
DNA: TGCAGTGCTAGAGCACAATCCGCTTACGGGACTAGCGTAGAGACCCAGTACTTC
CDR3: CSARAQSAYGTSVETQYF

size: many
D: TRBD2
V: TRBV7-6
J: TRBJ2-3
DNA: TGTGCCAGCAGCCTCCTGCGGGAGTTAGAAACAGATACGCAGTATTTT
CDR3: CASSLLRELETDTQYF

size: .
D: TRBD2
V: TRBV14
J: TRBJ2-5
DNA: TGTGCCAGCAGCCGACCGGGACTAGCGGGACCCGAAGAGACCCAGTACTTC
CDR3: CASSRPGLAGPEETQYF